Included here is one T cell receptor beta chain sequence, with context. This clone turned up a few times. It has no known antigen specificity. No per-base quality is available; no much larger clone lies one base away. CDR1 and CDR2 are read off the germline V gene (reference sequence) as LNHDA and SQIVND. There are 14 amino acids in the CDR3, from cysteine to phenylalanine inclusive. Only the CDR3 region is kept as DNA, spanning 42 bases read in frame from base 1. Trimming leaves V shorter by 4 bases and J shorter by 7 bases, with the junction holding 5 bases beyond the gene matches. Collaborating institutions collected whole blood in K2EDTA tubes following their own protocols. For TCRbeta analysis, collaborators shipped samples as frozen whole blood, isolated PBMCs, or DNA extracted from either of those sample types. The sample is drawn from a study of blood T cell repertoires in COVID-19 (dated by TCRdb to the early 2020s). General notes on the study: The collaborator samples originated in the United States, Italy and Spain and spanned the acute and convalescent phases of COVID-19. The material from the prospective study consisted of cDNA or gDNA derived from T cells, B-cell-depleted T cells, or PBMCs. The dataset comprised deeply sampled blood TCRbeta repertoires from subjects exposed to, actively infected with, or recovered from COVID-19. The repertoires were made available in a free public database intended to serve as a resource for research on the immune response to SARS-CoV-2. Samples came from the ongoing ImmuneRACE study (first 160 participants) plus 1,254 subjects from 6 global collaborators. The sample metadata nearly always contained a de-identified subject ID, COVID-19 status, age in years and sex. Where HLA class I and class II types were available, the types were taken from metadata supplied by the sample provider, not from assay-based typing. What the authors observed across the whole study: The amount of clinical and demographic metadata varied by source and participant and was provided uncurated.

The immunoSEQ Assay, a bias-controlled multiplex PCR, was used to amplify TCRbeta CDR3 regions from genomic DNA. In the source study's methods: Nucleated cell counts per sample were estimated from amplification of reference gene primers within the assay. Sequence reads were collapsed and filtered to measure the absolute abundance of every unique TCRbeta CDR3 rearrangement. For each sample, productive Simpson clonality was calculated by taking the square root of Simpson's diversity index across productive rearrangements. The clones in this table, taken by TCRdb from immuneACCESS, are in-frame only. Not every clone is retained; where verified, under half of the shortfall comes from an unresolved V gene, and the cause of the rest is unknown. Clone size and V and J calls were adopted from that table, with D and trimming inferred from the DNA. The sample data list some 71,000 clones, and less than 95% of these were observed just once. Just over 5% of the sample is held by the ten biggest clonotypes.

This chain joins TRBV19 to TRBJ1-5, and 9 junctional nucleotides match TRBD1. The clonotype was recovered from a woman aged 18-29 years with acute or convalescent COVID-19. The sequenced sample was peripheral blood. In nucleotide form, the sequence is TGTGCCAGTAGTACCACAGGGGGCCAGCAGCCCCAGCATTTT. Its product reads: CASSTTGGQQPQHF.